This TCR beta chain comes out of a study of early T cells in non-severe SARS-CoV-2 infection. Study-wide background: Sequencing used unsorted whole-blood bulk RNA, so chains lack pairing.

Regarding this clonotype: The antigen remains unidentified.

CDR3 length equals 11 residues. Trimming pared 3 bases from V and 4 bases from J, leaving 3 bases between. Germline CDR1 is SGHTA and CDR2 is FQGNSA. Findings and limits, study-wide: Anti-spike CD8 specificities were favored by VDJdb matching, whose results missed private and CD4 specificities.

Each cDNA molecule carried a unique molecular identifier. Via MiXCR, TCRdb re-called the 5' RACE reads, giving one row per CDR3 protein. The data contain over 45,000 distinct CDR3 sequences, about 14% of them singletons. The TCR was taken from an adult who was a healthcare worker with PCR-confirmed SARS-CoV-2 infection or an uninfected control (not recorded which). The chain recombines TRBV7-2 with TRBJ2-5; no definite D call. The starting material was whole blood, obtained at baseline. DNA for the CDR3: TGTGCCAGCAGCTTCGCAGAGACCCAGTACTTC. Translated: CASSFAETQYF. The whole variable domain, remainder taken from reference TRBV7-2 and TRBJ2-5, is GAGVSQSPSNKVTEKGKDVELRCDPISGHTALYWYRQSLGQGLEFLIYFQGNSAPDKSGLPSDRFSAERTGGSVSTLTIQRTQQEDSAVYLCASSFAETQYFGPGTRLLVL.